Listed below are T cell receptor beta chains from one sample, sequenced in a study of T cells in Graves' hyperthyroidism and ophthalmopathy. TCRdb re-analysed the multiplex PCR reads in MiXCR, keeping a single row per CDR3 protein. Here the sample spans approximately 330,000 distinct CDR3 sequences, about 13% being singletons. The source material was blood. The receptors were sampled from a woman in her forties with Graves' ophthalmopathy. Both conserved end residues are part of each CDR3. A D gene is named only where the DNA matches it firmly. Clone sizes are given selectively: once, few, many, or a class where the clone is expanded.

NA	many	TRBV6-1	TRBJ1-5	TGTGCCAGCAGTGAATGGGGCAATCAGCCCCAGCATTTT	CASSEWGNQPQHF
NA	few	TRBV29-1	TRBJ1-6	TGCAGCGTTGAAGATTGGGGCCCTAATTCACCCCTCCACTTT	CSVEDWGPNSPLHF
NA	NA	TRBV15	TRBJ2-1	TGTGCCACCAGCAGAGAAATACCACTTACTTACAATGAGCAGTTCTTC	CATSREIPLTYNEQFF
NA	many	TRBV20-1	TRBJ1-5	TGCAGTGCTAGGCTCGGAAACCAGCAGCATTTT	CSARLGNQQHF
NA	many	TRBV7-2	TRBJ2-7	TGTGCCAGCAGCATAACCCCCGGGGGCCGCTCCTACGAGCAGTACTTC	CASSITPGGRSYEQYF
TRBD1	many	TRBV7-2	TRBJ1-5	TGTGCCAGCAGCACACAGGGGAACCAGCCCCAGCATTTT	CASSTQGNQPQHF
NA	NA	TRBV3-1	TRBJ2-7	TGTGCCAGCAGCCAAGATCCGGGGTCCCACGAGCAGTACTTC	CASSQDPGSHEQYF
TRBD2	many	TRBV2	TRBJ2-3	TGTGCCAGCAGGTTAGCGGGAGGAGTAGATACGCAGTATTTT	CASRLAGGVDTQYF
NA	NA	TRBV5-1	TRBJ2-3	TGCGCCAGCAGCTCAACAGGGGGGGGAGATACGCAGTATTTT	CASSSTGGGDTQYF
NA	NA	TRBV27	TRBJ2-7	TGTGCCAGCATATTGAGCGGCTCCTACGAGCAGTACTTC	CASILSGSYEQYF
TRBD2	many	TRBV12-3/TRBV12-4	TRBJ2-1	TGTGCCAGCAGTTTGGAACGGGGGGGGCCCTCCTACAATGAGCAGTTCTTC	CASSLERGGPSYNEQFF
TRBD1	many	TRBV12-3/TRBV12-4	TRBJ1-2	TGTGCCAGCAGTTCCCGGCACGGGACAGGGGGTGGCTACACCTTC	CASSSRHGTGGGYTF